This TCR beta chain was obtained from a study of T cell repertoires in cytomegalovirus infection. Study summary: Signatures in public TCR beta sequences pointed to both CMV infection and matching HLA type. Findings and limits, study-wide: Ex vivo, HLA-C-restricted CMV-specific TCR beta clonotypes prevailed over the rest of the response. Based on cumulative public TCR beta family frequency, carriers of CMV plus the relevant HLA were identified.

A remark on this clonotype: Antigen unknown.

TCRdb reanalysed the reads using MiXCR and keeps one entry per CDR3 protein. The sample includes approximately 630,000 distinct CDR3 sequences, more than 20% of them seen just once. Germline values: CDR1 DFQATT, CDR2 SNEGSKA (reference sequence). The CDR3 covers 13 residues. The V gene lost 8 bases and the J gene lost 8 bases, with 19 bases spanning the gap. Sequences were obtained from CD8+ T cells from PBMCs. This chain uses TRBV20-1 with TRBJ2-1, with a tentative D call TRBD1 (5 bases). This sequence originates from a human donor in good health (CMV status not recorded). Some clones in this sample may be carry-over from other donors' samples. As DNA, the CDR3 is TGCAGTCCCCCCAGGGCCTCCCCCCATGAGCAGTTCTTC. It translates to CSPPRASPHEQFF.